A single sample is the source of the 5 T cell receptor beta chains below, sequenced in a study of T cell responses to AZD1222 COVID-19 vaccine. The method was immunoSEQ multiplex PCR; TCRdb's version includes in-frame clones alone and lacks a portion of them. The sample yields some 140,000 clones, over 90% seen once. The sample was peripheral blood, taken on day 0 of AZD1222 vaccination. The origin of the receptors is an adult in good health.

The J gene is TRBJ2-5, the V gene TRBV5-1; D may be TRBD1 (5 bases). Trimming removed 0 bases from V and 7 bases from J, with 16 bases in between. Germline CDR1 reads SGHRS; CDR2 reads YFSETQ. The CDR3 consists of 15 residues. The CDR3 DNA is TGCGCCAGCAGCTTGGAACCCATTCCCCAGGGGACCCAGTACTTC. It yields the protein CASSLEPIPQGTQYF.

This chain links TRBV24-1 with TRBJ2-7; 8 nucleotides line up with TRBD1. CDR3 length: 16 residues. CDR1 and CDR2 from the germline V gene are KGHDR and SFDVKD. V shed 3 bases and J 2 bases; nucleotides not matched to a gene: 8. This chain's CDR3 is CATSDATGEAAYEQYF. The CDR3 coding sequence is TGTGCCACCAGTGATGCGACAGGGGAAGCGGCCTACGAGCAGTACTTC.

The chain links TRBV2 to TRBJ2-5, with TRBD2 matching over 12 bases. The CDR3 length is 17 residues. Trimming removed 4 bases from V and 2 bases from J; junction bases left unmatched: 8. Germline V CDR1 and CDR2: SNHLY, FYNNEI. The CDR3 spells CASSGFGLAGWQETQYF. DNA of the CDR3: TGTGCCAGCAGTGGGTTCGGACTAGCGGGGTGGCAAGAGACCCAGTACTTC.

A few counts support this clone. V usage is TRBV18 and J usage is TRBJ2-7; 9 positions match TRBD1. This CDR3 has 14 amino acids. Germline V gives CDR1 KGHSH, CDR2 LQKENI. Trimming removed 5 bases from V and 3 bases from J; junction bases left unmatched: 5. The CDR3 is CASSSGTGNYEQYF. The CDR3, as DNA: TGTGCCAGCTCATCCGGGACAGGGAACTACGAGCAGTACTTC. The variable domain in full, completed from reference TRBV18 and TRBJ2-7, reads NAGVMQNPRHLVRRRGQEARLRCSPMKGHSHVYWYRQLPEEGLKFMVYLQKENIIDESGMPKERFSAEFPKEGPSILRIQQVVRGDSAAYFCASSSGTGNYEQYFGPGTRLTVT.

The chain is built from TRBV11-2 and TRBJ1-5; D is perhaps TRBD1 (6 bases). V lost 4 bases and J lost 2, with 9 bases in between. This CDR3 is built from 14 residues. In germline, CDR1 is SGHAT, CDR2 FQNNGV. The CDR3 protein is CASSSDSRNQPQHF. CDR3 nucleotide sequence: TGTGCCAGCAGCTCGGACAGCCGCAATCAGCCCCAGCATTTT.